The clone carrying this T cell receptor beta chain was counted between two and nine times. Its specificity is not known. Trimming shortened V by 0 bases and J by 2 bases, and 7 bases separated the two germline ends. The CDR3 runs 14 residues. Germline CDR1 reads LGHNA; CDR2 reads YSLEER. This specimen comes from a study of T-cell memory formation after mild COVID-19. At the level of the study: The TCR clusters were mostly specific to one donor.

The study's findings and limits: Pre-infection memory harbored some responding clones, suggesting cross-reactive memory joined. Whereas later expanders leaned CD4+, clones contracting day 15 to 85 showed a balanced CD4/CD8 makeup.

TCRdb re-called the 5' RACE reads with MiXCR, one entry per CDR3 protein. The sample lists around 450,000 distinct CDR3 sequences, around 19% seen once, with 8.4% in the top ten. Input material: PBMCs or a T cell subset sorted from them (not recorded which). The TCR sequence derives from an adult woman who had mild COVID-19 (a few samples of this study predate the infection). Cell type and time point are not known. The chain carries TRBV4-3 and TRBJ2-5, with D unclear. This CDR3 is CASSQDWKQETQYF. The CDR3 DNA sequence: TGCGCCAGCAGCCAAGATTGGAAGCAAGAGACCCAGTACTTC.